These 9 T cell receptor beta chains share one sample of origin, sequenced in a study of blood T cell repertoires in COVID-19. Assay: immunoSEQ multiplex PCR; the TCRdb copy retains only in-frame clones and omits some. Of 360,000 or so clones listed, roughly four fifths were seen once; the top ten hold approximately 5%. What was sequenced was PBMCs or T cells enriched from blood (not recorded which). All receptors come from a woman between 45 and 60 years old who had recovered from COVID-19.

The chain links TRBV5-1 to TRBJ1-1, with D possibly TRBD1 on 5 matching bases. Germline CDR1 and CDR2: SGHRS and YFSETQ. The CDR3 contains 15 residues. V lost 4 bases, J lost 1 base, and 14 bases lay in between. CDR3 amino acids: CASSPGYSGNTEAFF. The CDR3 region has the DNA TGCGCCAGCAGCCCAGGGTATTCCGGGAACACTGAAGCTTTCTTT.

The chain couples TRBV5-1 to TRBJ1-2, with D possibly TRBD1 on 6 matching bases. This CDR3 comprises 14 residues. V lost 4 bases and J lost 4, with 14 bases in between. The germline V gene encodes CDR1 SGHRS and CDR2 YFSETQ. The CDR3 DNA reads as TGCGCCAGCAGCACATGGACAGATCCCTATGGCTACACCTTC. This encodes CASSTWTDPYGYTF.

The V call is TRBV6-5, the J call TRBJ1-2; D is unresolved. V shed 5 bases and J shed 8 bases, with 9 bases lying between them. This CDR3 comprises 11 residues. Germline CDR1 MNHEY, CDR2 SVGAGI. CDR3 amino acids: CASSTGGGYTF. CDR3 bases: TGTGCCAGCAGTACGGGTGGGGGCTACACCTTC.

This clone came up once. The chain has TRBV9 and TRBJ1-2, with D tentatively TRBD1 (5 bases). The CDR3 is 15 residues long. The germline gives CDR1 SGDLS, CDR2 YYNGEE. V was pared by 1 base and J by 2 bases, with 12 bases between. The CDR3 nucleotides are TGTGCCAGCAGCGTATTGCGGGACCTAAACTATGGCTACACCTTC. Translated, it gives CASSVLRDLNYGYTF.

A single count supports this clone. Relative to the germline gene, one junction end is altered; a read error may explain this. This chain connects TRBV18 to TRBJ2-7; 7 bases are shared with TRBD2. The CDR3 consists of 12 residues. Germline CDR1 and CDR2: KGHSH and LQKENI. The CDR3 DNA is TGTGCCAGCTCACCAGGGACTACCGAGGAGTACTTC. Protein: CASSPGTTEEYF. Looking up the rest from reference TRBV18 and TRBJ2-7 gives the full variable domain: NAGVMQNPRHLVRRRGQEARLRCSPMKGHSHVYWYRQLPEEGLKFMVYLQKENIIDESGMPKERFSAEFPKEGPSILRIQQVVRGDSAAYFCASSPGTTEEYFGPGTRLTVT.

In this sample, this clone turned up once. This chain links TRBV14 with TRBJ1-5; D is undetermined. The germline V gene encodes CDR1 SGHDN and CDR2 FVKESK. V was cut by 2 bases and J by 3 bases, with 11 bases left in between. The length of the CDR3 is 15 residues. The CDR3 reads CASSQMSGHNQPQHF. CDR3 in DNA: TGTGCCAGCAGCCAAATGAGTGGTCACAATCAGCCCCAGCATTTT.

The chain joins TRBV15 to TRBJ1-1, with 11 nucleotides matching TRBD1. Trimming cost V 7 bases and J 2 bases; bases outside gene matches: 15. Germline V gene data show CDR1 as LNHNV and CDR2 as YYDKDF (reference sequence). The CDR3 runs to 18 residues. The CDR3 bases are TGTGCCACCAAGGAGACCGGGACAGGGGGACTTCTTAACACTGAAGCTTTCTTT. It encodes CATKETGTGGLLNTEAFF.

This chain connects TRBV6-2 or TRBV6-3 to TRBJ2-7; D is possibly TRBD2 (6 bases). CDR3 length equals 15 residues. V lost 5 bases to trimming and J lost 6 bases, with 20 bases between them. Germline CDR1 and CDR2: MNHEY and SVGEGT. CDR3 nucleotide sequence: TGTGCCAGCAGTCCAGCGCGGGACTTTACCTTCGAGCAGTACTTC. This encodes CASSPARDFTFEQYF.

This sequence joins TRBV19 and TRBJ1-5; 7 nucleotides match TRBD1. The CDR3 extends over 17 amino acids. The germline CDR1 and CDR2 sequences are LNHDA and SQIVND (reference sequence). Germline trimming cut 4 bases from V and 0 bases from J; bases unmatched to any gene: 9. The CDR3 here is CASSTYTGDSSNQPQHF. CDR3 bases: TGTGCCAGTAGTACGTATACAGGGGATAGTAGCAATCAGCCCCAGCATTTT.